The next 27 T cell receptor beta chains were all read from a single sample in a study of graft-versus-host responses after intestinal transplantation. TCRdb's copy holds only in-frame clones and misses some; the assay was immunoSEQ multiplex PCR. The table lists under 100,000 clones, around 90% of them singletons. Sequencing was performed on PBMCs, taken just under 460 days after intestinal transplant. The receptors come from a human patient who received an intestinal transplant, so some T cells may come from the graft donor.

The V gene is TRBV11-3, the J gene TRBJ2-3, with D tentatively TRBD2 (5 bases). The V gene's germline CDR1 is SGHNT and CDR2 YENEEA. V was cut by 5 bases and J by 2 bases, with 20 bases left in between. The CDR3 totals 17 residues. CDR3 sequence reads: CASSPARVGAATDTQYF. CDR3 nucleotides: TGTGCCAGCAGCCCGGCCCGGGTTGGAGCGGCCACAGATACGCAGTATTTT.

The genes are TRBV4-2 and TRBJ2-3; TRBD2 aligns across 7 bases. The junction had 4 bases not matched to a gene; V was cut back by 0 bases and J by 4 bases. Looked up from germline, CDR1 is LGHNA and CDR2 is YNFKEQ. CDR3 length equals 15 residues. The CDR3 DNA sequence: TGTGCCAGCAGCCAAGAGGTGCTAGCGGCAGATACGCAGTATTTT. It codes for CASSQEVLAADTQYF.

The rearrangement uses TRBV27 and TRBJ1-1; no reliable D call. Deletions cut 2 bases from V and 1 base from J, with 11 bases between. Germline CDR1 and CDR2: MNHEY and SMNVEV (reference sequence). The CDR3 has 15 amino acids. The CDR3 loop reads CASSLGPRANTEAFF. The CDR3, as DNA: TGTGCCAGCAGTTTAGGGCCCCGAGCGAACACTGAAGCTTTCTTT.

This chain joins TRBV5-4 and TRBJ1-5; D remains unclear. This CDR3 contains 13 residues. V was pared by 3 bases and J by 0 bases, with 4 bases between. Germline lookup yields CDR1 SGHNT and CDR2 YYREEE (reference sequence). The CDR3 DNA reads as TGTGCCAGCAGCTCCGATAGCAATCAGCCCCAGCATTTT. Translation gives CASSSDSNQPQHF. Full variable domain (outside the CDR3, taken from reference TRBV5-4 and TRBJ1-5): ETGVTQSPTHLIKTRGQQVTLRCSSQSGHNTVSWYQQALGQGPQFIFQYYREEENGRGNFPPRFSGLQFPNYSSELNVNALELDDSALYLCASSSDSNQPQHFGDGTRLSIL.

This chain links TRBV30 with TRBJ1-1; D gene unclear. Between the trimmed V and J ends, which lost 4 bases and 2 bases, there was a span of 11 bases. This CDR3 has 13 amino acids. Germline loops: CDR1 GTSNPN, CDR2 SVGIG (reference sequence). CDR3: CAWKGVTNTEAFF. The CDR3 bases are TGTGCCTGGAAAGGCGTAACCAACACTGAAGCTTTCTTT.

The chain is built from TRBV19 and TRBJ1-1; the D is unclear. V lost 4 bases and J 6 bases, leaving 18 bases between the germline ends. The CDR3 extends over 15 amino acids. Germline V gives CDR1 LNHDA, CDR2 SQIVND (reference sequence). The CDR3 DNA reads TGTGCCAGTAGTACCCTCAAAAGTACGAGGGCTGAAGCTTTCTTT. It is translated as CASSTLKSTRAEAFF.

The chain links TRBV18 to TRBJ1-1, with D possibly TRBD1 on 6 matching bases. Germline V gene data show CDR1 as KGHSH and CDR2 as LQKENI. Trimming pared 5 bases from V and 6 bases from J, leaving 16 bases between. CDR3 length: 14 amino acids. This chain's CDR3 is CASSTGRGVPEAFF. CDR3 bases: TGTGCCAGCTCAACAGGGAGGGGGGTCCCTGAAGCTTTCTTT.

The chain employs TRBV10-3 and TRBJ2-7; 9 bases are a match to TRBD1. This CDR3 spans 14 amino acids. The germline V gene has CDR1 ENHRY and CDR2 SYGVKD. V shed 7 bases and J 0 bases; nucleotides not matched to a gene: 4. The CDR3 nucleotides are TGTGCCATCAAGGACAGGGGTAGCTCCTACGAGCAGTACTTC. This codes for CAIKDRGSSYEQYF.

This clone occurred once. The rearrangement links TRBV7-8 to TRBJ1-1; D not certain. Trimming left V 2 bases short and J 9 bases short, with 22 bases between. CDR1 is SGHVS, CDR2 FQNEAQ, per germline. CDR3 length: 16 residues. The CDR3 region is CASSLSERTLILKAFF. The CDR3 DNA reads as TGTGCCAGCAGCTTATCGGAAAGGACCTTGATTCTGAAAGCTTTCTTT.

This clone was observed a single time. V usage is TRBV2 and J usage is TRBJ2-7, with a possible D match to TRBD2 (6 bases). The CDR3 loop spans 15 amino acids. With 5 bases removed from V and 3 bases from J, the gap between germline ends came to 17 bases. Germline CDR1 SNHLY, CDR2 FYNNEI. Here the CDR3 reads CASSPRRGSIYEQYF. In nucleotides, the CDR3 is TGTGCCAGCAGTCCCCGGAGGGGAAGCATCTACGAGCAGTACTTC.

The chain joins TRBV13 to TRBJ2-2; perhaps TRBD2 as D (5 bases). Germline loops: CDR1 PRHDT, CDR2 FYEKMQ (reference sequence). The V and J ends lost 5 bases and 4 bases respectively, with 11 bases between them. The CDR3 contains 14 residues. CDR3 sequence (DNA): TGTGCCAGCAGCCCCAGCGGTCCCACCGGGGAGCTGTTTTTT. Translation gives CASSPSGPTGELFF. Full variable domain (remainder filled in from reference TRBV13 and TRBJ2-2): AAGVIQSPRHLIKEKRETATLKCYPIPRHDTVYWYQQGPGQDPQFLISFYEKMQSDKGSIPDRFSAQQFSDYHSELNMSSLELGDSALYFCASSPSGPTGELFFGEGSRLTVL.

The V call is TRBV6-6, the J call TRBJ2-1; the D gene is possibly TRBD2 (7 bases). The germline V gene has CDR1 MNHNY and CDR2 SVGAGI (reference sequence). Between the trimmed V and J ends, which lost 5 bases and 9 bases, there was a span of 20 bases. There are 15 residues in the CDR3. The CDR3 coding sequence is TGTGCCAGCAGTGACGGACAGTCCGGGGGGAGTGAGCAGTTCTTC. Its protein is CASSDGQSGGSEQFF.

The genes are TRBV6-1 and TRBJ2-5, with D possibly being TRBD1 or TRBD2 (5 bases each). Germline CDR1 is MNHNS and CDR2 is SASEGT. V shed 1 base and J shed 1 base, with 10 bases lying between them. CDR3 length: 15 residues. As DNA, the CDR3 is TGTGCCAGCAGTGAAGGGCAGAGGGGCCAAGAGACCCAGTACTTC. Protein product: CASSEGQRGQETQYF.

The rearrangement uses TRBV5-1 and TRBJ2-7; TRBD1 matches at 9 bases. The CDR3 consists of 13 residues. Looked up from germline, CDR1 is SGHRS and CDR2 is YFSETQ. Trimming at V came to 8 bases and at J to 6 bases, leaving 9 bases not matched to a gene. The CDR3 region is CASSQGAVGEQYF. For the CDR3, the DNA is TGCGCCAGTTCACAGGGGGCTGTTGGCGAGCAGTACTTC.

The chain joins TRBV6-6 to TRBJ1-2; D ambiguous. The V end was cut by 5 bases, the J end by 6 bases, with 10 bases between. Germline V CDR1 and CDR2: MNHNY, SVGAGI (reference sequence). The CDR3 is 12 amino acids. The CDR3 region has the DNA TGTGCCAGCAGTCCCCAAGACCATGGCTACACCTTC. Translating it yields CASSPQDHGYTF.

The chain links TRBV5-6 to TRBJ2-7; D is unresolved. Trimming took 2 bases from V and 9 from J, leaving 9 bases between them. CDR1 SGHDT and CDR2 YYEEEE come from the germline V gene. CDR3 length equals 11 residues. The CDR3, as DNA: TGTGCCAGCAGCTTACGGGCCGTGCAGTACTTC. Encoded protein: CASSLRAVQYF.

This rearrangement joins TRBV10-3 to TRBJ1-1, with TRBD1 matching 8 bases. Germline assignment: CDR1 ENHRY and CDR2 SYGVKD. The CDR3 is 16 residues long. V shed 6 bases, J shed 0 bases, and the junction held 9 bases outside the gene matches. The CDR3 nucleotides read TGTGCCATCAGCGCGGACAGGGTAGTTATGAACACTGAAGCTTTCTTT. The encoded protein is CAISADRVVMNTEAFF.

The chain uses TRBV5-1 and TRBJ2-7, with D unresolved. CDR3 length: 12 residues. Germline V gene data show CDR1 as SGHRS and CDR2 as YFSETQ. The V end lost 2 bases, the J end lost 6 bases, and 9 bases lay between the germline ends. CDR3 coding DNA: TGCGCCAGCAGCTTAACTGTCTCCGAGCAGTACTTC. Its protein is CASSLTVSEQYF. The entire variable domain, with the rest obtained from reference TRBV5-1 and TRBJ2-7, is as follows: KAGVTQTPRYLIKTRGQQVTLSCSPISGHRSVSWYQQTPGQGLQFLFEYFSETQRNKGNFPGRFSGRQFSNSRSEMNVSTLELGDSALYLCASSLTVSEQYFGPGTRLTVT.

V is TRBV2 and J is TRBJ1-2; D possibly corresponds to TRBD1 (6 bases). The CDR3 extends over 14 amino acids. Between the trimmed V and J ends, which lost 6 bases and 7 bases, there was a span of 18 bases. Per the germline V gene, CDR1 is SNHLY and CDR2 is FYNNEI. CDR3 DNA: TGTGCCAGCAGCGTCAGCCAGGGGTTCCTTGGCTACACCTTC. It translates to CASSVSQGFLGYTF. Full variable domain (outside the CDR3, taken from reference TRBV2 and TRBJ1-2): EPEVTQTPSHQVTQMGQEVILRCVPISNHLYFYWYRQILGQKVEFLVSFYNNEISEKSEIFDDQFSVERPDGSNFTLKIRSTKLEDSAMYFCASSVSQGFLGYTFGSGTRLTVV.

V gene TRBV9 combines with J gene TRBJ2-7; 10 nucleotides line up with TRBD1. The ends lost 3 bases at V and 5 bases at J; junction bases unmatched: 14. Germline assignment: CDR1 SGDLS and CDR2 YYNGEE. The length of the CDR3 is 17 residues. CDR3 in amino acids: CASSAPGKGQGIDEQYF. In DNA form, the CDR3 reads TGTGCCAGCAGCGCCCCCGGTAAGGGACAGGGGATCGACGAGCAGTACTTC.

CDR3 in DNA: TGTGCCACCAGCAGAGTGAAGGGCCTAGGGACCTACAATGAGCAGTTCTTC. It yields the protein CATSRVKGLGTYNEQFF. The chain joins TRBV15 to TRBJ2-1; D gene ambiguous. CDR1 is LNHNV, CDR2 YYDKDF, per germline (reference sequence). This CDR3 is built from 17 residues. Trimming shortened V by 1 base and J by 2 bases, and 15 bases separated the two germline ends.

CDR3: CASSRRTANTEAFF. CDR3 DNA sequence: TGTGCCAGCAGTCGAAGAACGGCGAACACTGAAGCTTTCTTT. The chain recombines TRBV6-6 with TRBJ1-1; D is undetermined. V was shortened by 5 bases and J by 1 base, with 11 bases between the two germline ends. Germline lookup yields CDR1 MNHNY and CDR2 SVGAGI (reference sequence). The CDR3 covers 14 residues.

V usage is TRBV6-5 and J usage is TRBJ2-3; D not resolved. Germline CDR1 and CDR2: MNHEY and SVGAGI. Trimming took off 6 bases at V and 0 bases at J, with 10 bases between the two ends. This CDR3 spans 14 amino acids. The CDR3 nucleotides are TGTGCCAGCAGAGCGACACGGAGCACAGATACGCAGTATTTT. It codes for CASRATRSTDTQYF.

CDR3 region: CASSPGTTQTQYF. The CDR3 nucleotides read TGTGCCAGCAGCCCGGGGACTACCCAAACGCAGTATTTT. The J gene is TRBJ2-3, the V gene TRBV9; 7 nucleotides match TRBD2. V lost 4 bases to trimming and J lost 9 bases; unmatched junction nucleotides: 8. The CDR3 runs to 13 residues. CDR1 and CDR2 from the germline V gene are SGDLS and YYNGEE.

This CDR3 is CASSFEGQDYNEQFF. CDR3 coding DNA: TGCGCCAGCAGCTTTGAAGGTCAGGACTACAATGAGCAGTTCTTC. The chain uses TRBV5-1 and TRBJ2-1; D ambiguous. The CDR3 spans 15 residues. Germline V CDR1 and CDR2: SGHRS, YFSETQ. Trimming left V 2 bases short and J 3 bases short, with 12 bases between.

The chain has TRBV7-3 and TRBJ2-1, with D tentatively TRBD2 (5 bases). The CDR3 is 16 residues long. V lost 2 bases and J 8 bases, leaving 19 bases between the germline ends. The germline V gene has CDR1 SGHTA and CDR2 FQGTGA. CDR3 nucleotide sequence: TGTGCCAGCAGCTTACCCGATCGGGGTAGCTGGGATGAGCAGTTCTTC. It encodes CASSLPDRGSWDEQFF.

The chain couples TRBV29-1 to TRBJ1-2, with D possibly TRBD1 on 5 matching bases. This CDR3 region has 13 residues. The germline gives CDR1 SQVTM, CDR2 ANQGSEA. The V and J ends lost 4 bases and 4 bases respectively, with 13 bases between them. CDR3: CSVGGGAFYGYTF. Written as DNA, the CDR3 is TGCAGCGTTGGAGGAGGGGCGTTCTATGGCTACACCTTC.